These 18 T cell receptor beta chains were sequenced from one sample in a study of blood T cell repertoires in COVID-19 (dated by TCRdb to 2018 to 2020). Receptors were amplified or captured by the immunoSEQ multiplex PCR assay. In its TCRdb copy, this immuneACCESS table keeps in-frame sequences only and misses some clones. Where compared with another copy, unresolved V genes explain less than half of these, and the others have no known cause. The sample has approximately 29,000 clones on record, less than 90% of them singletons. The ten largest account for over 10% of the sample. Input material: peripheral blood. The receptors come from a man between 65 and 79 years old with active COVID-19.

The V gene is TRBV2, the J gene TRBJ1-2; D remains unclear. CDR1 SNHLY and CDR2 FYNNEI come from the germline V gene. V shed 6 bases and J shed 0 bases, with 8 bases lying between them. The CDR3 covers 13 residues. For the CDR3, the DNA is TGTGCCAGCAGCCCCTTAGCTAACTATGGCTACACCTTC. Protein product: CASSPLANYGYTF. Full variable domain (rest looked up from reference TRBV2 and TRBJ1-2): EPEVTQTPSHQVTQMGQEVILRCVPISNHLYFYWYRQILGQKVEFLVSFYNNEISEKSEIFDDQFSVERPDGSNFTLKIRSTKLEDSAMYFCASSPLANYGYTFGSGTRLTVV.

The rearrangement links TRBV7-2 to TRBJ2-3; a weak D match, TRBD2 (5 bases). CDR1 is SGHTA, CDR2 FQGNSA, per germline. Between the trimmed V and J ends, which lost 6 bases and 4 bases, there was a span of 20 bases. The CDR3 runs 16 residues. The DNA for the CDR3 is TGTGCCAGCAGGCTAGGAGGCGGCAGGCAAGCAGATACGCAGTATTTT. It codes for CASRLGGGRQADTQYF.

The chain employs TRBV29-1 and TRBJ2-7, with D possibly TRBD1 on 5 matching bases. The germline CDR1 and CDR2 sequences are SQVTM and ANQGSEA. Trimming took off 5 bases at V and 2 bases at J, with 16 bases between the two ends. This CDR3 is built from 14 residues. CDR3 bases: TGCAGCGTTACCTGGTTCAGGGTCCCCTACGAGCAGTACTTC. This gives the protein CSVTWFRVPYEQYF.

The V call is TRBV2, the J call TRBJ2-3, with 9 bases identical to TRBD1. CDR3 size: 13 residues. CDR1 and CDR2 (germline): SNHLY, FYNNEI. J lost 5 bases, V lost 4 bases, and 1 base had no gene match. The chain's CDR3 is CASSGTGVDTQYF. The CDR3 coding sequence is TGTGCCAGCAGTGGGACAGGGGTAGATACGCAGTATTTT.

The chain carries TRBV28 and TRBJ2-2, with D perhaps TRBD1 (5 bases). The CDR3 length is 14 residues. Between the trimmed V and J ends, which lost 1 base and 6 bases, there was a span of 9 bases. Germline CDR1 reads MDHEN; CDR2 reads SYDVKM. CDR3: CASSLFRVPGELFF. DNA for the CDR3: TGTGCCAGCAGTTTATTCAGGGTTCCCGGGGAGCTGTTTTTT.

The chain combines TRBV5-1 with TRBJ2-1; TRBD1 might be the D (6 bases). The germline CDR1 and CDR2 sequences are SGHRS and YFSETQ. V was shortened by 4 bases and J by 7 bases, with 15 bases between the two germline ends. The CDR3 runs 14 residues. In DNA form, the CDR3 reads TGCGCCAGCAGCCACGCCGGCCAGGGGAATGAGCAGTTCTTC. This translates into CASSHAGQGNEQFF.

This sequence joins TRBV6-5 and TRBJ1-2; 9 bases are shared with TRBD1. The trim removed 7 bases at V and 10 bases at J, leaving 7 bases unmatched. This CDR3 contains 12 residues. CDR1 MNHEY and CDR2 SVGAGI come from the germline V gene. The CDR3 loop reads CASTGGQGYYTF. DNA of the CDR3: TGTGCCAGCACTGGGGGACAGGGCTACTACACCTTC.

The chain is built from TRBV9 and TRBJ2-3; TRBD2 might be the D (6 bases). This CDR3 is built from 16 residues. Germline V gene data show CDR1 as SGDLS and CDR2 as YYNGEE. Between the trimmed V and J ends, which lost 4 bases and 6 bases, there was a span of 21 bases. The CDR3 sequence is CASSTLGTASGDTQYF. CDR3 nucleotide sequence: TGTGCCAGCAGCACCTTAGGGACTGCCTCTGGGGATACGCAGTATTTT.

In DNA, the CDR3 is TGTGCCAGCACAGGGAGATGGATAACTGAAGCTTTCTTT. Translated: CASTGRWITEAFF. This chain connects TRBV19 to TRBJ1-1; tentatively, D is TRBD1 (6 bases). Germline values: CDR1 LNHDA, CDR2 SQIVND (reference sequence). This CDR3 region has 13 residues. Trimming left V 9 bases short and J 5 bases short, with 16 bases between.

This chain uses TRBV7-9 with TRBJ1-1; weak D call: TRBD1 (6 bases). The CDR3 is made up of 15 amino acids. Between the trimmed V and J ends, which lost 4 bases and 4 bases, there was a span of 16 bases. Germline CDR1 and CDR2: SEHNR and FQNEAQ (reference sequence). Here the CDR3 DNA reads TGTGCCAGCAGCTGGGGGGGCGCTTGGGGCACTGAAGCTTTCTTT. Protein product: CASSWGGAWGTEAFF.

This chain joins TRBV7-8 and TRBJ1-6; no reliable D call. In germline, CDR1 is SGHVS, CDR2 FQNEAQ. This CDR3 has 14 amino acids. V was cut by 4 bases and J by 7 bases, with 11 bases left in between. The CDR3 DNA reads as TGTGCCAGCAGCTGGATTGAGCGAAATTCACCCCTCCACTTT. It yields the protein CASSWIERNSPLHF. The full variable domain, in which reference TRBV7-8 and TRBJ1-6 provide the parts outside the CDR3, is GAGVSQSPRYKVAKRGQDVALRCDPISGHVSLFWYQQALGQGPEFLTYFQNEAQLDKSGLPSDRFFAERPEGSVSTLKIQRTQQEDSAVYLCASSWIERNSPLHFGNGTRLTVT.

This clone was detected only once. The rearrangement uses TRBV29-1 and TRBJ2-2; 8 nucleotides line up with TRBD2. Germline loops: CDR1 SQVTM, CDR2 ANQGSEA. The V segment lost 6 bases and the J segment 7 bases; nucleotides outside the gene matches: 10. CDR3 length: 14 amino acids. CDR3 loop: CSVGTGTRGGELFF. CDR3 bases: TGCAGCGTGGGCACCGGGACTAGGGGCGGGGAGCTGTTTTTT.

The chain has TRBV12-3 or TRBV12-4 and TRBJ1-2; 8 bases align to TRBD1. Trimming at V came to 5 bases and at J to 13 bases, leaving 6 bases not matched to a gene. The CDR3 has 11 amino acids. The CDR3 reads CASSPNRGSTF. The CDR3 nucleotides are TGTGCCAGCAGTCCGAACAGGGGGAGCACCTTC.

J is TRBJ2-5 and V is TRBV4-3, with 8 nucleotides matching TRBD2. V was pared by 1 base and J by 2 bases, with 9 bases of the junction left unmatched. The CDR3 spans 17 residues. CDR1 is LGHNA and CDR2 is YSLEER in the germline V gene. The CDR3 here is CASSQVHGRGSQETQYF. The CDR3 DNA reads TGCGCCAGCAGCCAAGTGCACGGGAGGGGTTCTCAAGAGACCCAGTACTTC.

V and J are TRBV9 and TRBJ2-1; 7 nucleotides line up with TRBD2. Trimming took 0 bases from V and 4 from J; bases not matched to a gene: 10. CDR1 is SGDLS and CDR2 is YYNGEE in the germline V gene. The CDR3 is made up of 17 amino acids. The CDR3: CASSVAPSGSSYNEQFF. CDR3 bases: TGTGCCAGCAGCGTAGCCCCTAGCGGTAGTTCGTACAATGAGCAGTTCTTC.

The chain recombines TRBV9 with TRBJ2-1; 8 bases are shared with TRBD1. V dropped 1 base and J dropped 8; count of bases not matched to a gene: 8. The CDR3 is 15 amino acids. Germline V CDR1 and CDR2: SGDLS, YYNGEE. CDR3 in DNA: TGTGCCAGCAGCGTAATGGGACAGGAGATCGATGAGCAGTTCTTC. Amino acid sequence: CASSVMGQEIDEQFF.

This chain links TRBV28 with TRBJ2-6; 7 nucleotides match TRBD1. Looked up from germline, CDR1 is MDHEN and CDR2 is SYDVKM. This CDR3 spans 13 amino acids. The CDR3 DNA follows: TGTCCGTCGACAGGGTCTGGGGCCAACGTCCTGACTTTC. Amino acids: CPSTGSGANVLTF.

The rearrangement links TRBV30 to TRBJ1-3, with D unclear. Trimming pared 1 base from V and 0 bases from J, leaving 7 bases between. CDR1 and CDR2 (germline): GTSNPN, SVGIG (reference sequence). CDR3 length: 14 amino acids. CDR3 sequence reads: CAWSDSYSGNTIYF. DNA of the CDR3: TGTGCCTGGAGTGACAGTTACTCTGGAAACACCATATATTTT.